The present TCR beta chain was sequenced within a study of beta chain features in type 1 diabetes. Study-level results: The similarity of naive, central memory and Treg TCRB repertoires appeared greater among patients than among healthy donors.

As to this clone: The target antigen is unknown.

The CDR3 length is 15 residues. Trimming removed 4 bases from V and 4 bases from J; junction bases left unmatched: 2. Germline-derived CDR1 and CDR2 are SGHRS and YFSETQ. Every bit of the isolated RNA underwent reverse transcription, so sequencing read expressed TCRB transcripts. Assay used: immunoSEQ multiplex PCR; TCRdb lists only in-frame clones, some missing. The table lists 200,000 to 250,000 clones, 9.6% of them singletons. The V gene is TRBV5-1, the J gene TRBJ2-5, with 15 positions matching TRBD2. The sequenced sample was naive CD4+ T cells from blood. This receptor was obtained from a woman aged 18-29 years in good health. The CDR3 nucleotides read TGCGCCAGCAGCCGGACTAGCGGGAGGGTAGAGACCCAGTACTTC. Translating it yields CASSRTSGRVETQYF.